This TCR beta chain is from a study of human T cells and chemical hapten exposure. Study at large: Throughout a study of 20 to 25 weeks, patients underwent weekly scalp administration of diphenylcyclopropenone doses.

The library attached unique molecular identifiers to individual cDNA molecules. Per the authors' pipeline: The number of TCRs in each sample had a median of about 95,000 and spanned about 23,224 to 690,600. MiXCR, applied by TCRdb to the RACE reads, yields one record per CDR3 protein. The V and J calls, along with clone size, are taken from TCRdb and not from the paper's own processing. The sample comprises roughly 30,000 distinct CDR3 sequences, around 10% of which are singletons, and roughly 7.1% rests with the top ten. Time point here: patch test 2, 6 weeks after DPC sensitization. Treatment indicated: therapeutic diphenylcyclopropenone sensitization with weekly scalp DPC. Patch tests were applied only after blood draws. This clonotype has ten or more counts. V lost 3 bases, J lost 4 bases, and 16 bases lay in between. The CDR3 sequence is 15 residues long. Germline V CDR1 and CDR2: LGHNA, YSLEER.

The receptor's source is a man between 25 and 39 years old with alopecia areata. Some clones in this sample may be carry-over from other donors' samples. The sample in question was whole blood, obtained in connection with sensitization to the hapten diphenylcyclopropenone (DPC). The chain recombines TRBV4-3 with TRBJ2-7, with a weak D call TRBD2 (7 bases). CDR3 nucleotides: TGCGCCAGCAGCCACCGGACAGCGGGGCCTTACGAGCAGTACTTC. Its protein product is CASSHRTAGPYEQYF.